Presented here are 6 T cell receptor beta chains from one specimen sequenced in a study of T-cell memory formation after mild COVID-19 (dated by TCRdb to the early 2020s). The protocol used for the library was 5' RACE. The sequencer listed for this sample is Illumina NovaSeq 6000. The public reads were run again by TCRdb, first through fastp at Q25 and then through MiXCR, and only productive beta chains were kept. Identical CDR3 protein sequences are pooled into one entry, listed with their most common genes and DNA. Across this sample there are fewer than 50,000 distinct CDR3 sequences, with approximately 8% seen only once. Roughly 1.5% of the sample comes from the top ten. The sample consisted of PBMCs or a T cell subset sorted from them (not recorded which). The receptors come from a man aged 18 to 30 who had mild COVID-19 (a few samples of this study predate the infection). The sample titles of this study are shuffled in the database, so cell type and time point are left out; the donor was told from shared clones.

This clonotype was seen ten or more times. This chain links TRBV5-1 with TRBJ2-5, with no clear D. V was shortened by 4 bases and J by 5 bases, with 12 bases between the two germline ends. Germline assignment: CDR1 SGHRS and CDR2 YFSETQ. This CDR3 has 13 amino acids. For the CDR3, the DNA is TGCGCCAGCAGCCCTAGACACCGGGAGACCCAGTACTTC. Protein sequence: CASSPRHRETQYF.

This clonotype occurred a few times. The CDR3 loop is CASSPVPDVYEQYF. The CDR3 bases are TGTGCCAGCTCACCAGTACCGGACGTCTACGAGCAGTACTTC. The chain uses TRBV18 and TRBJ2-7; D is unresolved. V was cut by 2 bases and J by 3 bases, with 11 bases left in between. Germline CDR1 and CDR2: KGHSH and LQKENI. This CDR3 comprises 14 residues.

This rearrangement joins TRBV7-9 to TRBJ1-3; 9 nucleotides match TRBD1. Unmatched junction bases numbered 10, after V lost 5 bases and J lost 5 bases. Germline V gene data show CDR1 as SEHNR and CDR2 as FQNEAQ (reference sequence). The CDR3 totals 16 residues. As DNA, the CDR3 is TGTGCCAGCAGCCGACCGGGACAGGGTGGGCGAAACACCATATATTTT. It encodes CASSRPGQGGRNTIYF.

The sample holds many counts of this clonotype. The chain is built from TRBV11-2 and TRBJ2-7; no definite D call. The CDR3 contains 13 residues. From germline, CDR1 is SGHAT and CDR2 FQNNGV. V gave up 8 bases and J gave up 0 bases, with 11 bases separating them. CDR3 DNA sequence: TGTGCCAGCTCTCGGATCCGCTCCTACGAGCAGTACTTC. Protein sequence: CASSRIRSYEQYF.

This sequence joins TRBV5-6 and TRBJ1-6, with D hard to call. This CDR3 is built from 13 residues. V lost 0 bases, J lost 7 bases, and 5 bases lay in between. In germline, CDR1 is SGHDT, CDR2 YYEEEE. The DNA of the CDR3 is TGTGCCAGCAGCTTGGCCGGCAATTCACCCCTCCACTTT. Amino acids: CASSLAGNSPLHF.

The chain employs TRBV6-2 or TRBV6-3 and TRBJ2-2; TRBD2 is a possible D gene (6 bases). Looked up from germline, CDR1 is MNHEY and CDR2 is SVGEGT. V lost 7 bases to trimming and J lost 2 bases, with 14 bases between them. The CDR3 consists of 15 residues. CDR3 DNA sequence: TGTGCCAGCAAACCGGGGGATCGAAACACCGGGGAGCTGTTTTTT. Translating it yields CASKPGDRNTGELFF.